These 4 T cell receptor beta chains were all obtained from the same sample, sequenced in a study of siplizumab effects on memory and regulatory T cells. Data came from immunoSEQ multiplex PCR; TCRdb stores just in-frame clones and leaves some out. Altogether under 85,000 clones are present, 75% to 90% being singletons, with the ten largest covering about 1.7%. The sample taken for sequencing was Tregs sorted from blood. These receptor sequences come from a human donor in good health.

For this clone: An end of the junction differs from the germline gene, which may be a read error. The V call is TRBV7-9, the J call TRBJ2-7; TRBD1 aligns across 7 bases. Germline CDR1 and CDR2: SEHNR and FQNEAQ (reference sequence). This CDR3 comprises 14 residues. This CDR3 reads CASSVAGTAYEQYF. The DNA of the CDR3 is TGTGCCAGCAGCGTAGCCGGGACAGCCTACGAGCAGTACTTC.

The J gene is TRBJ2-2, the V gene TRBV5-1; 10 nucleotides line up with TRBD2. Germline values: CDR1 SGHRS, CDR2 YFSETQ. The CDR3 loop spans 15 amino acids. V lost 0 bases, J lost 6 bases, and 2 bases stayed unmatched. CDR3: CASSLGLAGAGELFF. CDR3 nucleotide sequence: TGCGCCAGCAGCTTGGGACTAGCGGGCGCCGGGGAGCTGTTTTTT. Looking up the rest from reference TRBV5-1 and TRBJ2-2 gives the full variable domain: KAGVTQTPRYLIKTRGQQVTLSCSPISGHRSVSWYQQTPGQGLQFLFEYFSETQRNKGNFPGRFSGRQFSNSRSEMNVSTLELGDSALYLCASSLGLAGAGELFFGEGSRLTVL.

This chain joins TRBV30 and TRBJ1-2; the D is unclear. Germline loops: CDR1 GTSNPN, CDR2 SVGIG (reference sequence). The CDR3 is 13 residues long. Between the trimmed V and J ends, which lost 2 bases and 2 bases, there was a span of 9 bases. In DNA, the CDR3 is TGTGCCTGGAGTATCTTAGGGAACTATGGCTACACCTTC. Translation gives CAWSILGNYGYTF.

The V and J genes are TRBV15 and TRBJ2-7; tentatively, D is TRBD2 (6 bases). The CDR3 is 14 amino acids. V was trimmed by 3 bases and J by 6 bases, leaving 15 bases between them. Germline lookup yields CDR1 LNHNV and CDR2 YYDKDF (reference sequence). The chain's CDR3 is CATSSLQRAGEQYF. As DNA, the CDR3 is TGTGCCACCAGCAGTCTCCAGCGGGCGGGCGAGCAGTACTTC.